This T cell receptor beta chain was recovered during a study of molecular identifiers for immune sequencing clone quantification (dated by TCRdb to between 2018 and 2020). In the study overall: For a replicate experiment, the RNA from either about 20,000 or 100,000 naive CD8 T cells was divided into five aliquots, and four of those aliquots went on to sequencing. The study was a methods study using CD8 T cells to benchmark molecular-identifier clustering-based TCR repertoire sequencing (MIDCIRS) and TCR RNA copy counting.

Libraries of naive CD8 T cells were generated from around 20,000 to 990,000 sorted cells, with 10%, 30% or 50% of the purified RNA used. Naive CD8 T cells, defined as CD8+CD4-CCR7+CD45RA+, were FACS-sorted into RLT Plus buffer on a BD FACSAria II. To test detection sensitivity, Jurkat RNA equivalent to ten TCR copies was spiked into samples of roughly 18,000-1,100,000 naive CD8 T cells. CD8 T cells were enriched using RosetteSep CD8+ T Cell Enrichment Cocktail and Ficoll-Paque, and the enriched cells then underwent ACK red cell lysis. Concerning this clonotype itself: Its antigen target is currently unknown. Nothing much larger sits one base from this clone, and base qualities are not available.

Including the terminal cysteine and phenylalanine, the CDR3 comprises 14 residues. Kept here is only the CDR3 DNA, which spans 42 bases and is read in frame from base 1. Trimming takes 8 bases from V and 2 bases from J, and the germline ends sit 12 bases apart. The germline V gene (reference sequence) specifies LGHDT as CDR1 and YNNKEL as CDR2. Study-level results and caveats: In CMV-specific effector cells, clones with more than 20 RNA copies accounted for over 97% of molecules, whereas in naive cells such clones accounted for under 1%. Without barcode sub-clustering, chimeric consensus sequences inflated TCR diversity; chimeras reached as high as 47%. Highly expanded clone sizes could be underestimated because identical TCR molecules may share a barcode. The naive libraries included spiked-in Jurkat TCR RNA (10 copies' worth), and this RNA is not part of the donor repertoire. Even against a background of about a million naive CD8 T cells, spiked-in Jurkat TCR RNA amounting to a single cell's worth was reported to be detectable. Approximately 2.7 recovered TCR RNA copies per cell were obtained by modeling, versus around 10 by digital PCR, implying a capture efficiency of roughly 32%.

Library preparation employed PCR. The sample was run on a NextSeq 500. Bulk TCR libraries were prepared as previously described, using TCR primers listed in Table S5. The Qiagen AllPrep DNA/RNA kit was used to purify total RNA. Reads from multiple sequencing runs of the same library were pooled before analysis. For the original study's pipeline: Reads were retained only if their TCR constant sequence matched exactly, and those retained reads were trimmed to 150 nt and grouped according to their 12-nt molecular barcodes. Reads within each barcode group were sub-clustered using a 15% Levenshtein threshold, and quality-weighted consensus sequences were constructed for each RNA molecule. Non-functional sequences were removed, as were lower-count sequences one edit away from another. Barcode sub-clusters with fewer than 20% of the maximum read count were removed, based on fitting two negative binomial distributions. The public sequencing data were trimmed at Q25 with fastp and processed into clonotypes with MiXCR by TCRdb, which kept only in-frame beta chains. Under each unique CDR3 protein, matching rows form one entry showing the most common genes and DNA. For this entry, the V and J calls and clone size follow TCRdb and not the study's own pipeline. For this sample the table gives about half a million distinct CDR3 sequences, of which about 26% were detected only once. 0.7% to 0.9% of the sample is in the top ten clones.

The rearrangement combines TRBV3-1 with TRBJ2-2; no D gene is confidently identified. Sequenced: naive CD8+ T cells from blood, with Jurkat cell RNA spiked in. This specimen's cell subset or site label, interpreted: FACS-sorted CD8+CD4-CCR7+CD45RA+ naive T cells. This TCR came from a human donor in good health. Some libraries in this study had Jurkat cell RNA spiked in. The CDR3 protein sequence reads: CASAPLPNTGELFF. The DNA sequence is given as TGTGCCAGCGCGCCGTTGCCTAACACCGGGGAGCTGTTTTTT.